Below, 32 T cell receptor beta chains from the same sample are listed, as sequenced in a study of somatic mutations in cytotoxic T cells in rheumatoid arthritis. Assay used: immunoSEQ multiplex PCR; TCRdb lists only in-frame clones, some missing. The sample gives 2,500 to 3,500 clones, 86% of which show up once; roughly a third is in the top ten. The specimen was CD8+ T cells sorted from blood. The source is an older woman with rheumatoid arthritis.

V usage is TRBV11-2 and J usage is TRBJ2-1; TRBD1 aligns across 10 bases. The CDR3 is made up of 15 amino acids. Trimming removed 6 bases from V and 6 bases from J; junction bases left unmatched: 8. Germline CDR1 reads SGHAT; CDR2 reads FQNNGV. The CDR3 sequence is CASRTPGQGPNEQFF. In DNA, the CDR3 is TGTGCCAGCAGGACACCGGGACAGGGGCCCAATGAGCAGTTCTTC.

The chain joins TRBV10-3 to TRBJ2-7; TRBD2 aligns across 7 bases. Germline assignment: CDR1 ENHRY and CDR2 SYGVKD. Losses at the gene ends were 6 bases for V and 2 bases for J; bases not matched to a gene: 4. The CDR3 spans 13 residues. The CDR3 DNA follows: TGTGCCATCAGCCGGGAGGTGACCTACGAGCAGTACTTC. It encodes CAISREVTYEQYF.

The chain links TRBV6-5 to TRBJ2-3, with D unclear. Germline-derived CDR1 and CDR2 are MNHEY and SVGAGI. CDR3 length: 13 residues. Trimming stripped 4 bases from V and 4 bases from J, with 9 bases between. CDR3 sequence reads: CASSFHFADTQYF. CDR3 coding DNA: TGTGCCAGCAGTTTCCATTTTGCAGATACGCAGTATTTT.

The chain is built from TRBV5-1 and TRBJ2-7; 10 bases match TRBD2. J gave up 5 bases and V 4 bases, and 6 bases lay outside the gene matches. CDR1 is SGHRS and CDR2 is YFSETQ in the germline V gene. CDR3 length equals 14 residues. The chain's CDR3 is CASSLAGELHEQYF. In DNA form, the CDR3 reads TGCGCCAGCAGCCTAGCGGGAGAACTCCACGAGCAGTACTTC.

This sequence joins TRBV9 and TRBJ2-7, with 9 nucleotides matching TRBD1. Germline CDR1 and CDR2: SGDLS and YYNGEE. The CDR3 has 15 amino acids. V lost 0 bases, J lost 5 bases, and 6 bases stayed unmatched. CDR3 sequence (DNA): TGTGCCAGCAGCGTAGGCGGACAGGGGAGCCACGAGCAGTACTTC. Protein: CASSVGGQGSHEQYF. The complete variable domain, with remaining parts taken from reference TRBV9 and TRBJ2-7, reads DSGVTQTPKHLITATGQRVTLRCSPRSGDLSVYWYQQSLDQGLQFLIQYYNGEERAKGNILERFSAQQFPDLHSELNLSSLELGDSALYFCASSVGGQGSHEQYFGPGTRLTVT.

This chain links TRBV29-1 with TRBJ2-7; TRBD1 aligns across 9 bases. The J segment lost 2 bases and the V segment lost 2 bases, leaving 10 bases of the junction unmatched. The length of the CDR3 is 16 residues. CDR1 is SQVTM, CDR2 ANQGSEA, per germline. The CDR3 is CSVELADRGRPYEQYF. The CDR3 region has the DNA TGCAGCGTTGAACTTGCTGACAGGGGGAGACCCTACGAGCAGTACTTC.

The gene calls are TRBV2 and TRBJ2-7; the match to TRBD2 covers 7 bases. CDR1 is SNHLY and CDR2 is FYNNEI in the germline V gene. V lost 11 bases to trimming and J lost 2 bases; unmatched junction nucleotides: 12. CDR3 length: 14 residues. CDR3: CAGGGRGHPYEQYF. In nucleotides, the CDR3 is TGTGCCGGGGGGGGGAGGGGCCACCCCTACGAGCAGTACTTC. Combining the CDR3 with reference TRBV2 and TRBJ2-7 gives the whole variable domain EPEVTQTPSHQVTQMGQEVILRCVPISNHLYFYWYRQILGQKVEFLVSFYNNEISEKSEIFDDQFSVERPDGSNFTLKIRSTKLEDSAMYFCAGGGRGHPYEQYFGPGTRLTVT.

V and J are TRBV5-6 and TRBJ1-1; possibly TRBD1 for D (5 bases). Trimming pared 4 bases from V and 3 bases from J, leaving 19 bases between. The germline CDR1 and CDR2 sequences are SGHDT and YYEEEE. The CDR3 has 16 amino acids. This CDR3 is CASSRGTLNMDTEAFF. CDR3 nucleotides: TGTGCCAGCAGCCGCGGGACCCTGAACATGGACACTGAAGCTTTCTTT.

The chain couples TRBV28 to TRBJ2-1; TRBD1 agrees at 8 bases. The CDR3 covers 15 residues. Trimming took 6 bases from V and 7 from J; bases not matched to a gene: 11. Germline V gene sequence: CDR1 MDHEN, CDR2 SYDVKM. For the CDR3, the DNA is TGTGCCAGCAGAACTCCGGGACAGGTGTGGAATGAGCAGTTCTTC. As protein: CASRTPGQVWNEQFF.

The chain carries TRBV11-1 and TRBJ2-5; D is undetermined. The CDR3 sequence is 16 residues long. Germline loops: CDR1 SGHAT, CDR2 FQDESV (reference sequence). V was clipped by 3 bases and J by 2 bases, with 16 bases between them. As DNA, the CDR3 is TGTGCCAGCAGCTTTTCAGGCCAGGCGTTTCAAGAGACCCAGTACTTC. This gives the protein CASSFSGQAFQETQYF.

The chain links TRBV7-8 to TRBJ1-2; 8 bases are shared with TRBD1. Germline trimming cut 5 bases from V and 8 bases from J; bases unmatched to any gene: 13. The germline V gene encodes CDR1 SGHVS and CDR2 FQNEAQ. The length of the CDR3 is 15 residues. The CDR3 nucleotides are TGTGCCAGCAGCCTGCGGACAGGGCCACCCGGCGGCTACACCTTC. It translates to CASSLRTGPPGGYTF.

The J gene is TRBJ2-7, the V gene TRBV4-3, with D perhaps TRBD1 (6 bases). Per the germline V gene, CDR1 is LGHNA and CDR2 is YSLEER. The V end lost 1 base, the J end lost 5 bases, and 9 bases lay between the germline ends. The CDR3 loop spans 13 amino acids. CDR3 bases: TGCGCCAGCAGCCAAGCGGGACACGACGAGCAGTACTTC. This codes for CASSQAGHDEQYF.

This chain links TRBV12-5 with TRBJ2-1; TRBD2 might be the D (5 bases). V was clipped by 1 base and J by 9 bases, with 10 bases between them. The CDR3 totals 13 residues. The germline V gene encodes CDR1 LGHNT and CDR2 FRNRAP. The CDR3: CASGLEGGREQFF. The CDR3 DNA reads TGTGCTAGTGGTTTGGAAGGCGGGCGTGAGCAGTTCTTC.

The chain links TRBV4-3 to TRBJ2-2; the D gene is possibly TRBD2 (6 bases). Germline V gives CDR1 LGHNA, CDR2 YSLEER. Trimming removed 0 bases from V and 6 bases from J, with 14 bases in between. The CDR3 covers 16 residues. The CDR3 coding sequence is TGCGCCAGCAGCCAAGAATGGCCCCCGGGGGCCGGGGAGCTGTTTTTT. Translating it yields CASSQEWPPGAGELFF.

V gene TRBV27 combines with J gene TRBJ1-1, with no clear D. Germline assignment: CDR1 MNHEY and CDR2 SMNVEV (reference sequence). CDR3 length: 14 residues. Deletions cut 0 bases from V and 7 bases from J, with 12 bases between. CDR3 residues: CASSLSGRLSEAFF. The CDR3 DNA is TGTGCCAGCAGTTTATCAGGCAGGTTAAGTGAAGCTTTCTTT.

This clone was recorded once. The chain joins TRBV7-2 to TRBJ2-2, with 8 bases that match TRBD2. The CDR3 spans 17 residues. Germline values: CDR1 SGHTA, CDR2 FQGNSA. The J segment lost 3 bases and the V segment lost 1 base, leaving 7 bases of the junction unmatched. CDR3 in DNA: TGTGCCAGCAGCTTAGGAATAGCGGGACCGTACACCGGGGAGCTGTTTTTT. Translating it yields CASSLGIAGPYTGELFF.

The V gene is TRBV19, the J gene TRBJ2-3; 13 bases are shared with TRBD2. CDR3 length: 17 residues. Germline CDR1 LNHDA, CDR2 SQIVND (reference sequence). V shed 1 base and J 2 bases; nucleotides not matched to a gene: 3. The CDR3 nucleotides are TGTGCCAGTAGTATAGGACTAGCGGGGGGTGACACAGATACGCAGTATTTT. Translation: CASSIGLAGGDTDTQYF.

V is TRBV7-6 and J is TRBJ2-7; D is possibly TRBD2 (7 bases). CDR1 is SGHVS and CDR2 is FNYEAQ in the germline V gene. CDR3 length: 18 amino acids. The V and J ends lost 5 bases and 7 bases respectively, with 30 bases between them. The CDR3 is CASSVSDKGGPGLMEQYF. The CDR3 DNA reads TGTGCCAGCAGCGTTAGCGATAAGGGGGGGCCGGGTTTGATGGAGCAGTACTTC.

The rearrangement joins TRBV7-8 to TRBJ2-1; 11 positions match TRBD2. J lost 0 bases, V lost 5 bases, and 12 bases had no gene match. The CDR3 spans 19 residues. Germline V gene lookup returns CDR1 SGHVS and CDR2 FQNEAQ. The CDR3 sequence is CASSTSLAGGLDSYNEQFF. The CDR3 DNA is TGTGCCAGCAGCACTTCTCTAGCGGGGGGACTAGACTCCTACAATGAGCAGTTCTTC. The full variable domain, with the rest looked up from reference TRBV7-8 and TRBJ2-1, is GAGVSQSPRYKVAKRGQDVALRCDPISGHVSLFWYQQALGQGPEFLTYFQNEAQLDKSGLPSDRFFAERPEGSVSTLKIQRTQQEDSAVYLCASSTSLAGGLDSYNEQFFGPGTRLTVL.

The chain combines TRBV30 with TRBJ2-1; tentative D call: TRBD2 (5 bases). From germline, CDR1 is GTSNPN and CDR2 SVGIG (reference sequence). Trimming left V 3 bases short and J 8 bases short, with 14 bases between. This CDR3 is 13 amino acids long. Here the CDR3 DNA reads TGTGCCTGGAGAGGTCTAGCTCGGGATGAGCAGTTCTTC. It translates to CAWRGLARDEQFF.

The rearrangement links TRBV9 to TRBJ2-5, with 7 nucleotides matching TRBD2. Per germline, CDR1 SGDLS and CDR2 YYNGEE. The CDR3 contains 14 residues. The trim removed 6 bases at V and 5 bases at J, leaving 10 bases unmatched. CDR3 loop: CASTSSGNEETQYF. CDR3 DNA sequence: TGTGCCAGCACCTCAAGCGGGAACGAGGAGACCCAGTACTTC.

The chain is built from TRBV2 and TRBJ1-2; possible D gene TRBD1, 5 bases. CDR1 is SNHLY and CDR2 is FYNNEI in the germline V gene. The CDR3 sequence is 15 residues long. Trimming shortened V by 0 bases and J by 4 bases, and 12 bases separated the two germline ends. The CDR3 spells CASSEAPGVSYGYTF. CDR3 coding DNA: TGTGCCAGCAGTGAAGCGCCGGGGGTCAGCTATGGCTACACCTTC.

The chain carries TRBV5-6 and TRBJ1-2, with 7 bases matching TRBD1. V lost 7 bases, J lost 6 bases, and 12 bases stayed unmatched. This CDR3 has 14 amino acids. Germline CDR1 SGHDT, CDR2 YYEEEE. The CDR3 DNA reads TGTGCCAGCGCCGCTCCGGGACAGTTGGATGGCTACACCTTC. Its protein product is CASAAPGQLDGYTF.

V is TRBV7-2 and J is TRBJ1-2; no firm D call. The V end was cut by 5 bases, the J end by 3 bases, with 10 bases between. There are 13 residues in the CDR3. The V gene's germline CDR1 is SGHTA and CDR2 FQGNSA. In DNA, the CDR3 is TGTGCCAGCAGCCCCCCGCCGGACTATGGCTACACCTTC. Amino acid sequence: CASSPPPDYGYTF.

This rearrangement joins TRBV9 to TRBJ2-3, with TRBD2 identical over 9 bases. The CDR3 consists of 14 residues. Germline-derived CDR1 and CDR2 are SGDLS and YYNGEE. With V trimmed by 0 bases and J by 5 bases, 1 base remained unmatched. For the CDR3, the DNA is TGTGCCAGCAGCGTAGGTAGCGGGAGAGATACGCAGTATTTT. It encodes CASSVGSGRDTQYF.

The J gene is TRBJ2-2, the V gene TRBV5-1, with 9 positions matching TRBD1. The CDR3 extends over 18 amino acids. With 4 bases clipped from V and 1 base from J, the junction kept 11 bases outside the gene matches. Germline V gives CDR1 SGHRS, CDR2 YFSETQ. CDR3 region: CASSGITGTGMNTGELFF. Written as DNA, the CDR3 is TGCGCCAGCAGCGGGATAACCGGGACAGGGATGAACACCGGGGAGCTGTTTTTT.

V usage is TRBV5-4 and J usage is TRBJ2-3; TRBD2 aligns across 8 bases. Germline CDR1 and CDR2: SGHNT and YYREEE (reference sequence). V lost 0 bases to trimming and J lost 5 bases; unmatched junction nucleotides: 8. This CDR3 comprises 16 residues. The chain's CDR3 is CASSLVGGRRGDTQYF. The CDR3 DNA follows: TGTGCCAGCAGCTTGGTAGGCGGGAGGAGGGGAGATACGCAGTATTTT.

The gene calls are TRBV7-2 and TRBJ1-3; 7 bases map to TRBD1. J was trimmed by 0 bases and V by 2 bases; bases with no gene match: 13. The CDR3 consists of 19 residues. Germline V gene sequence: CDR1 SGHTA, CDR2 FQGNSA. The CDR3 loop reads CASSLRVPGTVNSGNTIYF. CDR3 DNA: TGTGCCAGCAGCTTAAGGGTCCCCGGGACAGTGAACTCTGGAAACACCATATATTTT.

This rearrangement joins TRBV7-9 to TRBJ2-2; a possible D gene is TRBD1 (6 bases). V gave up 4 bases and J gave up 0 bases, with 12 bases separating them. Germline CDR1 and CDR2: SEHNR and FQNEAQ (reference sequence). The CDR3 loop spans 16 amino acids. The CDR3 here is CASSSMDRSNTGELFF. CDR3 DNA sequence: TGTGCCAGCAGCTCGATGGACAGATCGAACACCGGGGAGCTGTTTTTT.

Comment on this clone: A read error may produce the germline difference seen at one junction end. V and J are TRBV7-9 and TRBJ2-2; a possible D gene is TRBD2 (5 bases). The CDR3 is made up of 15 amino acids. Germline CDR1 reads SEHNR; CDR2 reads FQNEAQ (reference sequence). CDR3 nucleotide sequence: TGCGCCAGCAGCCAGGAACGGGGAACCACCGGGGAGCTGTTTTTT. It encodes CASSQERGTTGELFF.

The chain recombines TRBV5-1 with TRBJ2-5, with 10 bases identical to TRBD2. Trimming cost V 6 bases and J 5 bases; bases outside gene matches: 13. The V gene's germline CDR1 is SGHRS and CDR2 YFSETQ. CDR3 size: 16 residues. CDR3 in amino acids: CASTHPIAGGHETQYF. Here the CDR3 DNA reads TGCGCCAGCACCCACCCCATAGCGGGAGGTCATGAGACCCAGTACTTC.

The rearrangement uses TRBV21-1 and TRBJ2-2; TRBD2, the table's D call, lacks a check against the DNA. TRBV21-1 is a recognized pseudogene. This CDR3 comprises 17 residues. CDR3 region: CASSKARAVGRTGELFF. CDR3 nucleotides: TGTGCCAGCAGCAAAGCGCGGGCCGTCGGTCGGACCGGGGAGCTGTTTTTT.